A single sample gave rise to the 20 T cell receptor beta chains below, sequenced in a study of response to subunit inactivated influenza vaccine. TCRdb itself ran the RT-PCR reads through MiXCR, one entry per CDR3 protein. Of some 200,000 distinct CDR3 sequences in the sample, more than 10% were seen once. This sample also belongs to another study, concerning T cells expressing NK-cell markers. From that second work: The authors generated TCR beta cDNA through 5'RACE template switching with UMIs.

Material: CD8+ T cells sorted from PBMCs, obtained approximately 12 days after vaccination. The receptors come from a man between 50 and 59 years old who received an inactivated influenza vaccine.

Only a few counts were recorded for this clonotype. The CDR3, as DNA: TGCGCCAGCAGCCAAGTCGGGACAGGGGACTATGGCTACACCTTC. Protein product: CASSQVGTGDYGYTF. V and J are TRBV4-1 and TRBJ1-2; 10 bases are shared with TRBD1. V was pared by 1 base and J by 3 bases, with 2 bases of the junction left unmatched. Germline V gene sequence: CDR1 MGHRA, CDR2 YSYEKL. The CDR3 consists of 15 residues.

This clonotype has a handful of counts. The V call is TRBV7-9, the J call TRBJ2-5; TRBD1 might be the D (6 bases). This CDR3 region has 16 residues. Trimming shortened V by 5 bases and J by 2 bases, and 18 bases separated the two germline ends. Germline lookup yields CDR1 SEHNR and CDR2 FQNEAQ (reference sequence). The CDR3 bases are TGTGCCAGCAGCGTTTGGGACAATACGGGACAAGAGACCCAGTACTTC. Residues: CASSVWDNTGQETQYF.

The V call is TRBV10-3, the J call TRBJ1-4; no firm D call. This CDR3 is 18 amino acids long. The V gene lost 0 bases and the J gene lost 0 bases, with 14 bases spanning the gap. Germline V lookup: CDR1 ENHRY, CDR2 SYGVKD. CDR3 bases: TGTGCCATCAGTGAGTCCAAAGGGAATCTTGCAACTAATGAAAAACTGTTTTTT. This translates into CAISESKGNLATNEKLFF.

This clonotype occurred a few times. The rearrangement links TRBV27 to TRBJ2-3; 9 nucleotides align to TRBD2. The CDR3 consists of 14 residues. CDR1 and CDR2 from the germline V gene are MNHEY and SMNVEV (reference sequence). J lost 10 bases, V lost 6 bases, and 11 bases had no gene match. Here the CDR3 reads CASSMIAGARAQYF. In DNA form, the CDR3 reads TGTGCCAGCAGCATGATAGCGGGAGCCCGGGCGCAGTATTTT.

This rearrangement joins TRBV5-1 to TRBJ2-1; no firm D call. There are 12 residues in the CDR3. Germline loops: CDR1 SGHRS, CDR2 YFSETQ. Trimming pared 4 bases from V and 8 bases from J, leaving 10 bases between. The CDR3 nucleotides read TGCGCCAGCAGCGGGCCTGGGGATGAGCAGTTCTTC. It translates to CASSGPGDEQFF.

The chain employs TRBV4-3 and TRBJ2-6, with 7 bases aligning to TRBD1. CDR3 length: 18 amino acids. Germline V gene data show CDR1 as LGHNA and CDR2 as YSLEER. J was trimmed by 0 bases and V by 0 bases; bases with no gene match: 5. In nucleotides, the CDR3 is TGCGCCAGCAGCCAAGACACAGGGGACCTCTCTGGGGCCAACGTCCTGACTTTC. It is translated as CASSQDTGDLSGANVLTF.

This clonotype was observed a few times. This rearrangement joins TRBV6-4 to TRBJ2-5; 10 nucleotides line up with TRBD2. The CDR3 totals 15 residues. The ends lost 3 bases at V and 5 bases at J; junction bases unmatched: 6. Per the germline V gene, CDR1 is MRHNA and CDR2 is SNTAGT. The CDR3 loop is CASSETAGGRETQYF. For the CDR3, the DNA is TGTGCCAGCAGTGAGACAGCGGGGGGGCGTGAGACCCAGTACTTC.

The chain couples TRBV7-9 to TRBJ2-7; 10 nucleotides match TRBD1. CDR1 and CDR2 from the germline V gene are SEHNR and FQNEAQ (reference sequence). This CDR3 contains 16 residues. The trim removed 5 bases at V and 2 bases at J, leaving 9 bases unmatched. The DNA for the CDR3 is TGTGCCAGCAGCACCCCTGGACAGGGGGACACCTACGAGCAGTACTTC. Residues: CASSTPGQGDTYEQYF.

This clonotype was found a few times. V and J are TRBV6-1 and TRBJ1-1; D unresolved. The CDR3 is 14 amino acids. Between the trimmed V and J ends, which lost 11 bases and 2 bases, there was a span of 18 bases. Per germline, CDR1 MNHNS and CDR2 SASEGT. The CDR3 loop is CAATGRKGNTEAFF. The CDR3 DNA reads as TGTGCCGCTACCGGTCGTAAGGGTAACACTGAAGCTTTCTTT.

This clonotype was found a few times. V is TRBV2 and J is TRBJ1-1; TRBD1 is a possible D gene (6 bases). V dropped 0 bases and J dropped 4 bases, with 24 bases sitting between them. The germline V gene encodes CDR1 SNHLY and CDR2 FYNNEI. This CDR3 has 19 residues. Written as DNA, the CDR3 is TGTGCCAGCAGTGAAGCGAATAGGGGGGGACTTGGTCGGGGCACTGAAGCTTTCTTT. It is translated as CASSEANRGGLGRGTEAFF.

This clonotype qualifies as large. The J gene is TRBJ2-7, the V gene TRBV20-1; D is possibly TRBD2 (7 bases). The CDR3 extends over 14 amino acids. Germline CDR1 and CDR2: DFQATT and SNEGSKA (reference sequence). V was shortened by 0 bases and J by 2 bases, with 11 bases between the two germline ends. For the CDR3, the DNA is TGCAGTGCTAGAGATGGAGGGGGGGCCTACGAGCAGTACTTC. Its protein is CSARDGGGAYEQYF.

The V gene is TRBV7-6, the J gene TRBJ2-7, with TRBD1 matching 8 bases. The ends lost 4 bases at V and 3 bases at J; junction bases unmatched: 5. The CDR3 is made up of 14 amino acids. The germline CDR1 and CDR2 sequences are SGHVS and FNYEAQ. The CDR3: CASSSAGTGYEQYF. The CDR3, as DNA: TGTGCCAGCAGCTCCGCCGGGACAGGCTACGAGCAGTACTTC.

This clonotype was seen more than once but under ten times. The rearrangement uses TRBV28 and TRBJ2-3, with D unclear. This CDR3 has 17 residues. The germline V and J ends were trimmed by 3 bases and 4 bases, with 20 bases remaining between them. From germline, CDR1 is MDHEN and CDR2 SYDVKM. The CDR3 nucleotides are TGTGCCAGCAGTTTCCCCCTTAAACAAGGAGAGGCAGATACGCAGTATTTT. The encoded protein is CASSFPLKQGEADTQYF.

This chain connects TRBV12-3 or TRBV12-4 to TRBJ1-2, with D possibly matching TRBD1 (5 bases). This CDR3 contains 13 residues. V shed 7 bases and J shed 4 bases, with 13 bases lying between them. The CDR3 loop is CASTRGAAYGYTF. The CDR3 DNA is TGTGCCAGCACCCGTGGGGCGGCCTATGGCTACACCTTC.

The chain's CDR3 is CASKVGLADTDTQYF. DNA for the CDR3: TGTGCCAGCAAAGTAGGACTAGCGGACACAGATACGCAGTATTTT. The V gene is TRBV9, the J gene TRBJ2-3; 10 bases line up with TRBD2. Germline CDR1 and CDR2: SGDLS and YYNGEE. Losses at the gene ends were 6 bases for V and 2 bases for J; bases not matched to a gene: 6. There are 15 residues in the CDR3.

This clonotype has more than one count but fewer than ten. The chain recombines TRBV7-9 with TRBJ2-1; a weak D match, TRBD2 (6 bases). The V gene's germline CDR1 is SEHNR and CDR2 FQNEAQ (reference sequence). CDR3 length: 16 residues. Trimming left V 1 base short and J 2 bases short, with 12 bases between. The CDR3, as DNA: TGTGCCAGCAGCTTAGGGACCGGGGGAACCTACAATGAGCAGTTCTTC. This encodes CASSLGTGGTYNEQFF. The full variable domain, completed using reference TRBV7-9 and TRBJ2-1, is DTGVSQNPRHKITKRGQNVTFRCDPISEHNRLYWYRQTLGQGPEFLTYFQNEAQLEKSRLLSDRFSAERPKGSFSTLEIQRTEQGDSAMYLCASSLGTGGTYNEQFFGPGTRLTVL.

This clonotype was counted a few times. This chain links TRBV15 with TRBJ2-1, with TRBD2 matching 8 bases. Per the germline V gene, CDR1 is LNHNV and CDR2 is YYDKDF (reference sequence). Unmatched junction bases numbered 4, after V lost 0 bases and J lost 6 bases. This CDR3 is 15 amino acids long. The CDR3, as DNA: TGTGCCACCAGCAGAGACGGCGGGAGGCCCAATGAGCAGTTCTTC. Translating it yields CATSRDGGRPNEQFF.

This clonotype was observed many times. The V and J genes are TRBV14 and TRBJ2-5; 7 nucleotides line up with TRBD1. CDR1 is SGHDN and CDR2 is FVKESK in the germline V gene. This CDR3 is built from 15 residues. Trimming took 8 bases from V and 2 from J; bases not matched to a gene: 11. CDR3 in amino acids: CASPKGTENQETQYF. The DNA of the CDR3 is TGTGCCAGCCCCAAAGGGACAGAAAATCAAGAGACCCAGTACTTC. Together with reference TRBV14 and TRBJ2-5, the CDR3 gives the full variable domain: EAGVTQFPSHSVIEKGQTVTLRCDPISGHDNLYWYRRVMGKEIKFLLHFVKESKQDESGMPNNRFLAERTGGTYSTLKVQPAELEDSGVYFCASPKGTENQETQYFGPGTRLLVL.

This clonotype was counted once. The chain couples TRBV28 to TRBJ2-7; perhaps TRBD1 as D (6 bases). V was clipped by 7 bases and J by 5 bases, with 21 bases between them. Germline V gene data show CDR1 as MDHEN and CDR2 as SYDVKM. This CDR3 contains 15 residues. In nucleotides, the CDR3 is TGTGCCAGCAAGGTGTATGATACAGGGACCCACGAGCAGTACTTC. Protein: CASKVYDTGTHEQYF.

The chain carries TRBV20-1 and TRBJ1-2; TRBD1 is a possible D gene (5 bases). V lost 5 bases to trimming and J lost 2 bases, with 12 bases between them. CDR3 length equals 13 residues. Looked up from germline, CDR1 is DFQATT and CDR2 is SNEGSKA (reference sequence). The CDR3 sequence is CSAGSRENYGYTF. The CDR3 DNA follows: TGCAGTGCTGGCTCCAGGGAGAACTATGGCTACACCTTC.